This T cell receptor beta chain originates from a study of OX40 agonist ivuxolimab in advanced cancers. Study as a whole: Aged roughly 23 to 85 with a mean of roughly 63 years, they were 82.7% male. General observations from the study: CD4+ and CD8+ blood T cells expanded clonally by week 6 at 0.1 to 3.0 mg/kg. Some patients without response likewise showed low normalized clonal expansion.

Clones were sequenced by immunoSEQ multiplex PCR, and TCRdb holds only the in-frame ones, with some missing. The sample records roughly 66,000 clones, around 80% being singletons. Baseline, cycle 4 day 1, and cycle 7 day 1 were the blood sampling points. This clone was seen just once. Its target is not known. The germline CDR1 and CDR2 sequences are MDHEN and SYDVKM. The V and J ends lost 6 bases and 7 bases respectively, with 13 bases between them. This CDR3 is 13 amino acids long. The genes are TRBV28 and TRBJ2-1, with D possibly matching TRBD1 (5 bases). This specimen consisted of CD4+ or CD8+ T cells sorted from blood, obtained in a trial of the OX40 agonist ivuxolimab. This TCR was sampled from an adult with an advanced solid tumor such as melanoma, head and neck, liver or kidney cancer. This CDR3 reads CASSSDNLNEQFF. Written as DNA, the CDR3 is TGTGCCAGCAGCTCGGACAACTTGAATGAGCAGTTCTTC.